This T cell receptor (beta chain) comes out of a study of blood T cells in healthy people across ages. Study information: Capture via template switching afforded approximately one barcoded beta molecule per two T cells.

Germline CDR1 and CDR2: SGHRS and YFSETQ. The CDR3 totals 14 residues. Findings and limits, study-wide: The study found more naive CD4+ cells and higher diversity in long-lived than aged donors.

Note on this clonotype: Its antigen remains unidentified. A clone one base away is much larger, so this may be a read error.

Then a second PCR, running about 6 to 11 cycles, was carried out with a sample-barcoded 5' primer and a J-beta primer mix. TCRdb passed the 5' RACE reads through MiXCR, listing each CDR3 protein once. The table shows roughly 650,000 distinct CDR3 sequences, with approximately 30% occurring only once. Healthy Caucasians from Russia aged about 6 to 90 served as donors. At least 5 micrograms of total RNA were extracted per sample. Sequenced input: blood. The sequence was collected from an elderly woman in good health. The rearrangement uses TRBV5-1 and TRBJ2-3; possibly TRBD1 or TRBD2 for D (6 bases each). CDR3 DNA sequence: TGCGCCGGCAGCGAAGGGGGACTGTCAGATACGCAGTATTTT. This codes for CAGSEGGLSDTQYF.